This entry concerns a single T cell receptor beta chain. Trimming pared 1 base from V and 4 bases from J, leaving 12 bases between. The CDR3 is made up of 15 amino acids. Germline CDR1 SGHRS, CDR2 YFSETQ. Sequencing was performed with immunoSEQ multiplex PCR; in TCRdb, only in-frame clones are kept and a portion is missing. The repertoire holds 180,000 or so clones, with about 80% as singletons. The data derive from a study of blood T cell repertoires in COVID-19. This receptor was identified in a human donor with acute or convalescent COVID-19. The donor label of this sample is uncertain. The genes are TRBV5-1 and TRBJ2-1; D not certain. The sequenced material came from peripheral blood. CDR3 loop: CASSLRGDPYNEQFF. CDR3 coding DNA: TGCGCCAGCAGCTTGCGCGGCGACCCTTACAATGAGCAGTTCTTC.